This entry describes one T cell receptor (beta chain). The CDR3 contains 16 residues. Germline-derived CDR1 and CDR2 are MNHEY and SMNVEV (reference sequence). Between the trimmed V and J ends, which lost 0 bases and 2 bases, there was a span of 14 bases. Cells designated naive CD8 were CD45RO-negative and were positively selected for CCR7, with terminally differentiated effector memory CD45RA+ cells excluded. The entry originates in a study of shared clonotypes between healthy human individuals. When replicate PCRs were run on sorted subsets, they used 200 ng DNA, 30,000 to 35,000 T cell genomes. Sequencing was performed with immunoSEQ multiplex PCR; in TCRdb, only in-frame clones are kept and a portion is missing. The sample includes around 2,000,000 clones, about 94% seen only once; the top ten take around 1.1%.

What was sequenced was naive CD8+ T cells sorted from blood. This chain uses TRBV27 with TRBJ2-7, with D possibly matching TRBD1 (6 bases). This sequence originates from a man younger than 35 in good health. The DNA for the CDR3 is TGTGCCAGCAGTTTATCAGTCAGGGGAACAACCTACGAGCAGTACTTC. Translated: CASSLSVRGTTYEQYF.